The source of this T cell receptor beta chain is a study of cytomegalovirus exposure and HLA in healthy donors. Findings and caveats of the study: Owing to their indistinguishability, certain V segments, notably TRBV6-2 and TRBV6-3, were excluded. High specificity and sensitivity for cytomegalovirus status were reported for the classifier. In vitro confirmation showed three CMV-associated chains to be CMV antigen specific.

With V trimmed by 5 bases and J by 3 bases, 11 bases remained unmatched. This CDR3 is 17 amino acids long. CDR1 is KGHSH and CDR2 is LQKENI in the germline V gene. 60 Vbeta and 13 Jbeta primers were used in PCR. Libraries were prepared by immunoSEQ multiplex PCR; TCRdb keeps only in-frame clonotypes and omits some of them. Seen here are around 170,000 clones, more than 70% observed once, and the top ten hold 1.3% to 1.5%. Note on this clone: The target antigen is unknown.

The sample was PBMCs. This sequence originates from a girl under 18 in good health and CMV-seropositive. This chain joins TRBV18 and TRBJ2-7; 12 nucleotides agree with TRBD1. CDR3 sequence reads: CASSVNPGQGAFYEQYF. Written as DNA, the CDR3 is TGTGCCAGCTCAGTAAATCCGGGACAGGGGGCTTTCTACGAGCAGTACTTC.